This T cell receptor (beta chain) comes out of a study of T cell repertoires in cytomegalovirus infection. Study background: Indicated by public TCR beta signatures were CMV infection and matching HLA type.

General study results and limits: Individuals carrying CMV plus the relevant HLA were identified by cumulative frequency of public TCR beta families.

In regard to this clonotype: Its antigen is currently unknown.

The CDR3 sequence is 12 residues long. Germline assignment: CDR1 ENHRY and CDR2 SYGVKD. Trimming took off 2 bases at V and 6 bases at J, with 8 bases between the two ends. MiXCR was run by TCRdb on the reads, yielding one entry per CDR3 protein. Of about half a million distinct CDR3 sequences in the sample, about two fifths were seen once. This chain connects TRBV10-3 to TRBJ2-7; D unresolved. The TCR was taken from a human donor in good health (CMV status not recorded). Some clones in this sample may be carry-over from other donors' samples. The sample in question was cultured PBMCs, obtained from culture after CMV antigen stimulation. CDR3 nucleotides: TGTGCCATCAGTGAGGCAAAAGTCGAGCAGTACTTC. It is translated as CAISEAKVEQYF.